This T cell receptor beta chain emerged from a study of blood T cell repertoires in COVID-19. Per the authors' pipeline: Reference gene primers were amplified, and this amplification served to estimate nucleated cell counts. Sequenced by immunoSEQ multiplex PCR; TCRdb stores in-frame clones only, minus some. That table supplies the V and J calls and clone size; D and trimming were determined from the DNA. Of roughly 250,000 clones listed, approximately 86% are singletons. For recovered donors of Cohort 3, there were two negative PCRs, clearance, or symptom resolution. From germline, CDR1 is SGHVS and CDR2 FNYEAQ. The CDR3 is made up of 15 amino acids. V was shortened by 5 bases and J by 5 bases, with 16 bases between the two germline ends.

V and J are TRBV7-6 and TRBJ2-1; D remains unclear. Sequenced sample: PBMCs or T cells enriched from blood (not recorded which). The TCR sequence derives from a woman aged 50 to 60 who had recovered from COVID-19. The CDR3 loop reads CASSLGWRTNNEQFF. The CDR3 region has the DNA TGTGCCAGCAGCCTAGGGTGGAGAACTAACAATGAGCAGTTCTTC.